This T cell receptor (beta chain) originates from a study of response to subunit inactivated influenza vaccine. TCRdb reprocessed the RT-PCR reads with MiXCR, giving one entry per CDR3 protein. The sample includes about 190,000 distinct CDR3 sequences, 13% to 15% seen only once; the top ten take roughly 26%. Germline V gene data show CDR1 as MNHNS and CDR2 as SASEGT. The CDR3 loop spans 14 amino acids. Germline trimming cut 6 bases from V and 4 bases from J; bases unmatched to any gene: 3. This clonotype was counted between two and nine times. The source material was CD8+ T cells sorted from PBMCs, sampled less than 6 days after vaccination. This chain links TRBV6-1 with TRBJ2-5, with 12 bases aligning to TRBD2. The source is a man over 45 who received an inactivated influenza vaccine. The CDR3 DNA sequence: TGTGCCAGCAGCCGACTAGCGGGAGTAGAGACCCAGTACTTC. This codes for CASSRLAGVETQYF.